The source of this T cell receptor beta chain is a study of cytotoxic CD8 clonotypes in ibrutinib-treated CLL. Across the whole study: Investigators reported 25 or so partial and 2 complete responses; after median approximately 63 months, roughly 15 patients remained remitted and 12 progressed. Sample averages reached about 260,000 productive templates and 94,082 productive rearrangements.

Study-level findings and limits: Sample timing was unmatched between remission and later-progressing patients; lymph nodes unstudied. At the start, clonality exceeded age-matched healthy donors and followed circulating CD8+ T-cell counts.

Libraries were prepared by immunoSEQ multiplex PCR; TCRdb keeps only in-frame clonotypes and omits some of them. The top ten hold more than 10% of the sample, which has about 140,000 clones, around 90% seen once. The CDR3 consists of 14 residues. Germline values: CDR1 LNHDA, CDR2 SQIVND (reference sequence). The V segment lost 6 bases and the J segment 5 bases; nucleotides outside the gene matches: 8. Regarding this clone: Its antigen is as yet unknown.

The sequence was collected from a human donor with chronic lymphocytic leukemia. The chain employs TRBV19 and TRBJ2-5; 8 bases align to TRBD2. The input for sequencing was PBMCs, taken after 12 months of ibrutinib treatment. Written as DNA, the CDR3 is TGTGCCAGTAGCCAAGGTCCGGGAGGGGAGACCCAGTACTTC. Protein sequence: CASSQGPGGETQYF.